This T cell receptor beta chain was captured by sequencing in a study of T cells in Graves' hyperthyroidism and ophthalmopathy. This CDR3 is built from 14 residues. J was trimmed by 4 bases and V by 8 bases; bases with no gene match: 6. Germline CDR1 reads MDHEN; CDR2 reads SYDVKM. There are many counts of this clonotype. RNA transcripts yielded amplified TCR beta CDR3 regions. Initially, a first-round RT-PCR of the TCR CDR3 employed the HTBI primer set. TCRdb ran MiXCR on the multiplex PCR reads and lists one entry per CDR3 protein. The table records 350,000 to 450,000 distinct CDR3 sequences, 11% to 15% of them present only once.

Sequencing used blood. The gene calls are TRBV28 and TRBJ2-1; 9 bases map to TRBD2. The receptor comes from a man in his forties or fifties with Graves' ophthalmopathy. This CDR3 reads CASPPSGEYNEQFF. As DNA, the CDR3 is TGTGCCAGCCCCCCTAGCGGGGAATACAATGAGCAGTTCTTC. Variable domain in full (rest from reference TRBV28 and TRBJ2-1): DVKVTQSSRYLVKRTGEKVFLECVQDMDHENMFWYRQDPGLGLRLIYFSYDVKMKEKGDIPEGYSVSREKKERFSLILESASTNQTSMYLCASPPSGEYNEQFFGPGTRLTVL.